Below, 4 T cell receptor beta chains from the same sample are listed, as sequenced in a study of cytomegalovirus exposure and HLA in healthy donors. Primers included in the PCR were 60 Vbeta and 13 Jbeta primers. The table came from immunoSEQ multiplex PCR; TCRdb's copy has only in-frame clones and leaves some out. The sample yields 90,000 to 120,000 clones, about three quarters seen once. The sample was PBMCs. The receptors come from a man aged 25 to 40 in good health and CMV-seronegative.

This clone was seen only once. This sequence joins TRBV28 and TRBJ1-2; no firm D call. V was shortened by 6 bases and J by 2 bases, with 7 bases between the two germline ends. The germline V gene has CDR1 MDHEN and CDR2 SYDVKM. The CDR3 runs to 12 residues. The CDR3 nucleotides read TGTGCCAGCAGCCCGCAGAACTATGGCTACACCTTC. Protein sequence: CASSPQNYGYTF.

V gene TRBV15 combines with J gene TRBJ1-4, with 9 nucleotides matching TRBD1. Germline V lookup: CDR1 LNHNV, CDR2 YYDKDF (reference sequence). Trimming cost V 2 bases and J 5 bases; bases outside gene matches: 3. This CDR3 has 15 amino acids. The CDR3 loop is CATSRSDRGNEKLFF. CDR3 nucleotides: TGTGCCACCAGCAGATCGGACAGGGGAAATGAAAAACTGTTTTTT.

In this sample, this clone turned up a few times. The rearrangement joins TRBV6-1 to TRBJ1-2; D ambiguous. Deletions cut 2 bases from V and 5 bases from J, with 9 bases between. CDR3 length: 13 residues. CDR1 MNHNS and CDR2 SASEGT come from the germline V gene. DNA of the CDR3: TGTGCCAGCAGTGAATCTCGGGGATATGGCTACACCTTC. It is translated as CASSESRGYGYTF.

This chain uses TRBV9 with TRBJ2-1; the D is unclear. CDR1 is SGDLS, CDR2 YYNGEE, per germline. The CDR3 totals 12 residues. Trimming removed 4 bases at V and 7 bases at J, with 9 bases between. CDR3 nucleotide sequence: TGTGCCAGCAGCTCACCCGGGAATGAGCAGTTCTTC. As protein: CASSSPGNEQFF.